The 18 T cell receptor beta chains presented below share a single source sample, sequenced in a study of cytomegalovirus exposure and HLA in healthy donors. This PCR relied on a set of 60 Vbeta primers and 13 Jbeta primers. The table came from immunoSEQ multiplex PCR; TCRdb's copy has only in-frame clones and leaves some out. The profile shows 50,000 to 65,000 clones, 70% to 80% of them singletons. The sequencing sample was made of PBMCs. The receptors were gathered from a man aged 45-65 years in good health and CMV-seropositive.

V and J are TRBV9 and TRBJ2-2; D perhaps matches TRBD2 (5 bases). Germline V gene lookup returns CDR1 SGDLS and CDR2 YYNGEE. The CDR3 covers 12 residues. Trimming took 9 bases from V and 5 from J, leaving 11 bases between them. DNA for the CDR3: TGTGCCACCCGTCGGGATACCGGGGAGCTGTTTTTT. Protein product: CATRRDTGELFF.

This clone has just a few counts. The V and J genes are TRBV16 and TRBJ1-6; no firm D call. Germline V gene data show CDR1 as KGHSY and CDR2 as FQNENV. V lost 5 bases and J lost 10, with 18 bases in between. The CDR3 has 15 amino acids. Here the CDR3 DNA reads TGTGCCAGCAGCACTGATCGTCCCATTAGCTCACCCCTCCACTTT. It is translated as CASSTDRPISSPLHF. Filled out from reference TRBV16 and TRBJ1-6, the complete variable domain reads GEEVAQTPKHLVRGEGQKAKLYCAPIKGHSYVFWYQQVLKNEFKFLISFQNENVFDETGMPKERFSAKCLPNSPCSLEIQATKLEDSAVYFCASSTDRPISSPLHFGNGTRLTVT.

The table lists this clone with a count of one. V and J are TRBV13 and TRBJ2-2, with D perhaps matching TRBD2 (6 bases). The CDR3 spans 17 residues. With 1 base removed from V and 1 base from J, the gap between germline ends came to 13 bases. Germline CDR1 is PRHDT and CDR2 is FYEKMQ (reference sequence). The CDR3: CASSLAQGSGNTGELFF. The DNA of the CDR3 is TGTGCCAGCAGCTTAGCCCAGGGTAGCGGGAACACCGGGGAGCTGTTTTTT.

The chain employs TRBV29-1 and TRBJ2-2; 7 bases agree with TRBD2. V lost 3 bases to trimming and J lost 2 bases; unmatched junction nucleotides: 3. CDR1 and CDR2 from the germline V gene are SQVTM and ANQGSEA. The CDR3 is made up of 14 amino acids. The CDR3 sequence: CSVEGGLNTGELFF. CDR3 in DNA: TGCAGCGTTGAGGGGGGACTAAACACCGGGGAGCTGTTTTTT.

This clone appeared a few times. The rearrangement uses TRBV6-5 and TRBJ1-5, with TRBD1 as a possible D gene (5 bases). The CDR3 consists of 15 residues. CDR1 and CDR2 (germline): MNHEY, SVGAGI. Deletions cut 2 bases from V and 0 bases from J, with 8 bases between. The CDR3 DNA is TGTGCCAGCAGTTACACGGGGGATAGCAATCAGCCCCAGCATTTT. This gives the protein CASSYTGDSNQPQHF.

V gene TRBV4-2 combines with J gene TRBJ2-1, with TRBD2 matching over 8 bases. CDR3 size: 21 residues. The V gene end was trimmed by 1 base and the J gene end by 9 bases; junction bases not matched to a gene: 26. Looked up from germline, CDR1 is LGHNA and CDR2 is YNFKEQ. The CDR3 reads CASSQGEGRQASSLRGGEQFF. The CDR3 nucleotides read TGTGCCAGCAGCCAAGGGGAGGGACGCCAAGCTAGTAGTCTTCGGGGGGGTGAGCAGTTCTTC.

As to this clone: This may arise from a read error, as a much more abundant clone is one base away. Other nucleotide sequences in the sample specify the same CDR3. The CDR3 spells CASTWGDRGREQYF. CDR3 DNA: TGTGCCAGCACCTGGGGGGACAGGGGCCGCGAGCAGTACTTC. J is TRBJ2-7 and V is TRBV25-1; 10 bases map to TRBD1. This CDR3 has 14 amino acids. Germline trimming cut 7 bases from V and 6 bases from J; bases unmatched to any gene: 9. Germline V CDR1 and CDR2: MGHDK, SYGVNS.

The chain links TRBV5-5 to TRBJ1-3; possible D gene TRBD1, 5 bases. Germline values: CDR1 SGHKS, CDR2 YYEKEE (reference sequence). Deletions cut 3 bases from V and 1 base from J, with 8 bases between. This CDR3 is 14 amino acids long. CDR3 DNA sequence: TGTGCCAGCAGCTCCGGGGGATCTGGAAACACCATATATTTT. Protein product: CASSSGGSGNTIYF.

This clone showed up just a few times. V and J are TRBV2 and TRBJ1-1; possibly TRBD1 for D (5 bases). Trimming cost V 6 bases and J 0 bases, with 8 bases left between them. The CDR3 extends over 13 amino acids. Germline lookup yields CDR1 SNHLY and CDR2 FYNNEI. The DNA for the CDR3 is TGTGCCAGCAGGGGACTTTTGAACACTGAAGCTTTCTTT. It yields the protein CASRGLLNTEAFF.

CDR3 residues: CASPDSGGSSYNEQFF. Written as DNA, the CDR3 is TGTGCCAGCCCCGATTCGGGGGGGAGCTCCTACAATGAGCAGTTCTTC. The J gene is TRBJ2-1, the V gene TRBV2, with 8 bases identical to TRBD2. V lost 8 bases to trimming and J lost 0 bases; unmatched junction nucleotides: 9. Germline V gives CDR1 SNHLY, CDR2 FYNNEI. There are 16 residues in the CDR3.

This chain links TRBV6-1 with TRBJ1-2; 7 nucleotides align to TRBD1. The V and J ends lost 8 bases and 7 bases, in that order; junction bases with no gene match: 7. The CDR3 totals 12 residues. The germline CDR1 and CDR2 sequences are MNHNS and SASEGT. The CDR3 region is CASVRQGFGYTF. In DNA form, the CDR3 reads TGTGCCAGCGTCCGACAGGGTTTTGGCTACACCTTC.

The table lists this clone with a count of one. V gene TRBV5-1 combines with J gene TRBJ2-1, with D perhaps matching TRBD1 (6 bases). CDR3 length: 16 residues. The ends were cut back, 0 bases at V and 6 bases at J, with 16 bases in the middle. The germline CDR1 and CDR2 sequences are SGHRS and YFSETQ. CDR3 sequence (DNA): TGCGCCAGCAGCTTGGGAGGGGGTTATAGGCGCAATGAGCAGTTCTTC. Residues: CASSLGGGYRRNEQFF.

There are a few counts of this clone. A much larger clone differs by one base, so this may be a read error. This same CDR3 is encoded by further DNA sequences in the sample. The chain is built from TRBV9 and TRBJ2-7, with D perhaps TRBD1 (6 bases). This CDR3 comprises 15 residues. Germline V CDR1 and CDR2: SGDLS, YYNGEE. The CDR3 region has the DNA TGTGCCAGCAGCTCCCAGGGGCCCAGCTGCTACGAGCAGTACTTT. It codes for CASSSQGPSCYEQYF.

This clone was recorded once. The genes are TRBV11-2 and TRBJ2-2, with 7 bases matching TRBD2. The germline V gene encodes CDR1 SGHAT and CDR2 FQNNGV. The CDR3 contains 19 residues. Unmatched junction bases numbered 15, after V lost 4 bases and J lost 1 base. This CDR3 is CASSWGGRVAAGNTGELFF. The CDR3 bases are TGTGCCAGCAGCTGGGGAGGGCGGGTAGCGGCAGGGAACACCGGGGAGCTGTTTTTT.

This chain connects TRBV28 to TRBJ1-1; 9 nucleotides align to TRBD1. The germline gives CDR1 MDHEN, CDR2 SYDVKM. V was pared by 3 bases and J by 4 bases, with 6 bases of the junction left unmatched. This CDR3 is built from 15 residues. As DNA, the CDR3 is TGTGCCAGCAGTTTTGGGGACAGGGCCAGCACTGAAGCTTTCTTT. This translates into CASSFGDRASTEAFF.

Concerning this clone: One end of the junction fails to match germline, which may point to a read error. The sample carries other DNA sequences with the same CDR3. The CDR3 loop reads CASSRSAGSNEKLFF. The CDR3 bases are TGCGCCAGCAGCCGTTCGGCGGGGTCCAATGAAAAACTGTTTTTT. The rearrangement uses TRBV9 and TRBJ1-4; the D is unclear. This CDR3 is 15 amino acids long. CDR1 is SGDLS and CDR2 is YYNGEE in the germline V gene.

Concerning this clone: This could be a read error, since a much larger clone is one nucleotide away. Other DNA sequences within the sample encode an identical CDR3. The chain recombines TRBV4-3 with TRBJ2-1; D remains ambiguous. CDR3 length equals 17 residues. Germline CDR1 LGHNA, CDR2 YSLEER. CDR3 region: CDSSPDMIVLIYNEQFF. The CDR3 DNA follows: TGCGATAGCAGCCCAGATATGATCGTACTCATCTACAATGAGCAGTTCTTC.

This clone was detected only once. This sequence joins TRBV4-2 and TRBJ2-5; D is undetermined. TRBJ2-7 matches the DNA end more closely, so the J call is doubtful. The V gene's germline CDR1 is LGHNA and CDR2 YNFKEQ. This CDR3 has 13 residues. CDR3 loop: CASSQDPNYEQYF. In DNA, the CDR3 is TGTGCCAGCAGCCAAGACCCAAACTACGAGCAGTACTTC.